Below, 32 T cell receptor beta chains from the same sample are listed, as sequenced in a study of shared clonotypes between healthy human individuals. TCRdb keeps only in-frame clones here, not all; method: immunoSEQ multiplex PCR. The table shows 550,000 to 600,000 clones, with around 78% occurring only once. The specimen sequenced was PBMCs. The receptors stem from a woman aged 40 to 50 in good health. Some clones in this sample may be carry-over from other donors' samples.

The V call is TRBV2, the J call TRBJ1-5; TRBD1 agrees at 8 bases. This CDR3 has 13 residues. CDR1 is SNHLY, CDR2 FYNNEI, per germline. Trimming at V came to 8 bases and at J to 7 bases, leaving 7 bases not matched to a gene. Here the CDR3 reads CASERTGTQPQHF. The DNA of the CDR3 is TGTGCCAGCGAAAGGACAGGGACCCAGCCCCAGCATTTT.

The rearrangement joins TRBV7-9 to TRBJ2-7; D is undetermined. The germline V and J ends were trimmed by 5 bases and 3 bases, with 8 bases remaining between them. CDR1 SEHNR and CDR2 FQNEAQ come from the germline V gene (reference sequence). This CDR3 is built from 12 residues. This chain's CDR3 is CASSGDGYEQYF. In nucleotides, the CDR3 is TGTGCCAGCAGCGGGGATGGCTACGAGCAGTACTTC.

The chain links TRBV5-6 to TRBJ2-7; D may correspond to TRBD1 or TRBD2 (5 bases each). Germline lookup yields CDR1 SGHDT and CDR2 YYEEEE. CDR3 length: 15 residues. V lost 4 bases, J lost 4 bases, and 18 bases lay in between. CDR3 bases: TGTGCCAGCAGCCCAACGAACGGGGCCTATTACGAGCAGTACTTC. Its translation: CASSPTNGAYYEQYF.

The chain has TRBV7-9 and TRBJ2-1; TRBD1 matches 9 bases. Germline V gene sequence: CDR1 SEHNR, CDR2 FQNEAQ (reference sequence). This CDR3 spans 16 amino acids. The V and J ends lost 2 bases and 4 bases, in that order; junction bases with no gene match: 6. For the CDR3, the DNA is TGTGCCAGCAGCTTACCCGGGACAGGGTTGTACAATGAGCAGTTCTTC. Protein sequence: CASSLPGTGLYNEQFF.

This chain links TRBV29-1 with TRBJ2-1; D is uncertain. The V gene's germline CDR1 is SQVTM and CDR2 ANQGSEA. CDR3 length: 12 residues. Trimming removed 4 bases from V and 10 bases from J, with 14 bases in between. The DNA for the CDR3 is TGCAGCGTTGCTCACGGCCGAGGCGAGCAGTTCTTC. Translation: CSVAHGRGEQFF.

The rearrangement links TRBV19 to TRBJ1-2; 10 positions agree with TRBD1. The V segment lost 4 bases and the J segment 9 bases; nucleotides outside the gene matches: 17. Germline V gives CDR1 LNHDA, CDR2 SQIVND (reference sequence). This CDR3 spans 17 amino acids. The CDR3 DNA is TGTGCCAGTAGTACCCGGGACAGGGGCCTTTCACTTTCAAGCTACACCTTC. It yields the protein CASSTRDRGLSLSSYTF. Together with reference TRBV19 and TRBJ1-2, the CDR3 gives the full variable domain: DGGITQSPKYLFRKEGQNVTLSCEQNLNHDAMYWYRQDPGQGLRLIYYSQIVNDFQKGDIAEGYSVSREKKESFPLTVTSAQKNPTAFYLCASSTRDRGLSLSSYTFGSGTRLTVV.

V gene TRBV19 combines with J gene TRBJ2-1, with 11 bases matching TRBD2. This CDR3 spans 14 amino acids. CDR1 and CDR2 (germline): LNHDA, SQIVND (reference sequence). Losses at the gene ends were 4 bases for V and 8 bases for J; bases not matched to a gene: 4. CDR3 loop: CASSRSSGRHEQFF. CDR3 sequence (DNA): TGTGCCAGTAGTAGGTCTAGCGGGAGGCATGAGCAGTTCTTC. The full variable domain, in which reference TRBV19 and TRBJ2-1 provide the parts outside the CDR3, is DGGITQSPKYLFRKEGQNVTLSCEQNLNHDAMYWYRQDPGQGLRLIYYSQIVNDFQKGDIAEGYSVSREKKESFPLTVTSAQKNPTAFYLCASSRSSGRHEQFFGPGTRLTVL.

This clone was recorded many times. Additional DNA sequences in this sample encode the identical CDR3. The chain links TRBV25-1 to TRBJ2-3; D gene uncertain. Per the germline V gene, CDR1 is MGHDK and CDR2 is SYGVNS. This CDR3 is 11 amino acids long. V was pared by 7 bases and J by 7 bases, with 9 bases between. This chain's CDR3 is CASTQSHTQYF. CDR3 nucleotides: TGTGCCAGCACGCAGTCACATACGCAGTATTTT.

The J gene is TRBJ1-2, the V gene TRBV19; 8 positions match TRBD1. The CDR3 runs to 16 residues. Germline V gives CDR1 LNHDA, CDR2 SQIVND (reference sequence). The V and J ends lost 5 bases and 7 bases, in that order; junction bases with no gene match: 15. The CDR3 loop reads CASSLDRDSLGSGYTF. The DNA for the CDR3 is TGTGCCAGTAGTCTGGACAGGGATAGTTTGGGCAGTGGCTACACCTTC.

This clone was seen just once. The rearrangement links TRBV5-5 to TRBJ1-5; D uncertain. Trimming pared 2 bases from V and 4 bases from J, leaving 7 bases between. The CDR3 spans 13 residues. Germline CDR1 SGHKS, CDR2 YYEKEE (reference sequence). The CDR3 loop reads CASSFESNQPQHF. The CDR3 bases are TGTGCCAGCAGCTTTGAGTCAAATCAGCCCCAGCATTTT.

The chain is built from TRBV10-3 and TRBJ2-1; D is ambiguous. The CDR3 has 13 amino acids. Germline V gives CDR1 ENHRY, CDR2 SYGVKD. Trimming shortened V by 2 bases and J by 4 bases, and 6 bases separated the two germline ends. CDR3 in DNA: TGTGCCATCAGTGAGGGCGGATACAATGAGCAGTTCTTC. Amino acid sequence: CAISEGGYNEQFF.

Note on this clone: The same CDR3 can be traced to other DNA sequences in this sample. The J gene is TRBJ1-1, the V gene TRBV5-1; D gene unclear. V shed 3 bases and J shed 0 bases, with 6 bases lying between them. The germline CDR1 and CDR2 sequences are SGHRS and YFSETQ. The CDR3 totals 13 residues. This CDR3 is CASSSQVNTEAFF. As DNA, the CDR3 is TGCGCCAGCAGCTCTCAAGTGAACACTGAAGCTTTCTTT.

This chain joins TRBV5-4 and TRBJ2-6; D is ambiguous. Deletions cut 1 base from V and 0 bases from J, with 5 bases between. Germline-derived CDR1 and CDR2 are SGHNT and YYREEE (reference sequence). The CDR3 is made up of 15 amino acids. This chain's CDR3 is CASSLTGSGANVLTF. CDR3 nucleotides: TGTGCCAGCAGCTTGACCGGCTCTGGGGCCAACGTCCTGACTTTC.

The chain uses TRBV20-1 and TRBJ1-2, with TRBD1 as a possible D gene (5 bases). The germline CDR1 and CDR2 sequences are DFQATT and SNEGSKA (reference sequence). V lost 5 bases and J lost 7, with 5 bases in between. CDR3 length: 9 residues. Here the CDR3 DNA reads TGCAGTGCTGGGGGTGGCTACACCTTC. Translated: CSAGGGYTF.

The chain employs TRBV27 and TRBJ2-5, with 9 bases that match TRBD2. Germline trimming cut 10 bases from V and 5 bases from J; bases unmatched to any gene: 11. CDR1 and CDR2 from the germline V gene are MNHEY and SMNVEV (reference sequence). The CDR3 has 14 amino acids. The CDR3 protein is CATGPSGAKETQYF. In DNA form, the CDR3 reads TGTGCCACGGGGCCTAGCGGGGCCAAGGAGACCCAGTACTTC.

The V gene is TRBV10-1, the J gene TRBJ2-3, with D possibly TRBD2 on 5 matching bases. This CDR3 spans 10 amino acids. In germline, CDR1 is WNHNN, CDR2 SYGVQD (reference sequence). V was pared by 9 bases and J by 4 bases, with 5 bases between. The CDR3 spells CAREADTQYF. The CDR3 DNA reads as TGCGCCAGGGAGGCAGATACGCAGTATTTT.

This chain connects TRBV18 to TRBJ1-4; a possible D gene is TRBD1 (5 bases). The CDR3 loop spans 16 amino acids. V was clipped by 3 bases and J by 0 bases, with 11 bases between them. Germline CDR1 reads KGHSH; CDR2 reads LQKENI. The CDR3 reads CASSPNRGATNEKLFF. The CDR3 DNA reads TGTGCCAGCTCACCTAATAGGGGAGCAACTAATGAAAAACTGTTTTTT.

The rearrangement joins TRBV2 to TRBJ2-5; 10 bases match TRBD2. Germline CDR1 and CDR2: SNHLY and FYNNEI. There are 16 residues in the CDR3. J lost 2 bases, V lost 2 bases, and 5 bases had no gene match. The CDR3 spells CASSEWGLARQETQYF. The CDR3 DNA is TGTGCCAGCAGTGAATGGGGACTAGCGAGACAAGAGACCCAGTACTTC.

V is TRBV5-5 and J is TRBJ1-2; D is possibly TRBD1 (5 bases). Trimming shortened V by 4 bases and J by 1 base, and 14 bases separated the two germline ends. The CDR3 covers 15 residues. The germline CDR1 and CDR2 sequences are SGHKS and YYEKEE (reference sequence). CDR3 coding DNA: TGTGCCAGCAGCCCCCTGGGAGGGGTTAACTATGGCTACACCTTC. Encoded protein: CASSPLGGVNYGYTF.

This rearrangement joins TRBV19 to TRBJ2-7, with D tentatively TRBD1 or TRBD2 (5 bases each). The V end was cut by 4 bases, the J end by 6 bases, with 25 bases between. The CDR3 covers 17 residues. Germline lookup yields CDR1 LNHDA and CDR2 SQIVND (reference sequence). For the CDR3, the DNA is TGTGCCAGTAGTACCCCGGGGAAGGGGAGACAAATAGGCGAGCAGTACTTC. Protein product: CASSTPGKGRQIGEQYF.

The J gene is TRBJ2-7, the V gene TRBV15; D is possibly TRBD2 (6 bases). V lost 0 bases to trimming and J lost 7 bases, with 10 bases between them. CDR3 length: 13 amino acids. Germline V gives CDR1 LNHNV, CDR2 YYDKDF (reference sequence). The CDR3 protein is CATSRDYAGEQYF. The CDR3 DNA reads as TGTGCCACCAGCAGAGATTACGCGGGGGAGCAGTACTTC.

This clone occurred many times. The chain uses TRBV2 and TRBJ2-3, with 11 positions matching TRBD2. V trimming: 3 bases; J trimming: 5 bases; junction bases outside the gene matches: 10. CDR1 is SNHLY, CDR2 FYNNEI, per germline. The CDR3 consists of 17 residues. CDR3 region: CASSDGELAGEEDTQYF. CDR3 DNA: TGTGCCAGCAGTGATGGTGAACTAGCGGGAGAGGAAGATACGCAGTATTTT. The variable domain in full, completed from reference TRBV2 and TRBJ2-3, reads EPEVTQTPSHQVTQMGQEVILRCVPISNHLYFYWYRQILGQKVEFLVSFYNNEISEKSEIFDDQFSVERPDGSNFTLKIRSTKLEDSAMYFCASSDGELAGEEDTQYFGPGTRLTVL.

This clone is a singleton in its sample. V and J are TRBV9 and TRBJ1-4; TRBD1 might be the D (5 bases). V was cut by 4 bases and J by 2 bases, with 12 bases left in between. Germline CDR1 is SGDLS and CDR2 is YYNGEE. This CDR3 comprises 15 residues. Written as DNA, the CDR3 is TGTGCCAGCAGCTCCTCAGGGTCGACTAATGAAAAACTGTTTTTT. Translation gives CASSSSGSTNEKLFF.

This chain links TRBV9 with TRBJ2-7; D may correspond to TRBD1 or TRBD2 (5 bases each). CDR3 size: 15 residues. V was trimmed by 0 bases and J by 6 bases, leaving 16 bases between them. Germline assignment: CDR1 SGDLS and CDR2 YYNGEE. The CDR3 is CASSVAVEGRGEQYF. CDR3 coding DNA: TGTGCCAGCAGCGTAGCTGTAGAGGGACGGGGCGAGCAGTACTTC.

The chain uses TRBV5-3 and TRBJ2-1; D is undetermined. TRBV5-3 is an ORF for which the function is uncertain. The CDR3 spans 12 residues. V lost 0 bases to trimming and J lost 3 bases, with 1 base between them. The CDR3 coding sequence is TGTGCCAGAAGCTTGGACTACAATGAGCAGTTCTTC. Encoded protein: CARSLDYNEQFF.

This chain connects TRBV28 to TRBJ1-1; 7 bases are a match to TRBD1. The CDR3 totals 14 residues. The germline V gene has CDR1 MDHEN and CDR2 SYDVKM. V lost 7 bases, J lost 7 bases, and 12 bases stayed unmatched. CDR3 in amino acids: CASTVNRGGYEAFF. The CDR3 bases are TGTGCCAGCACCGTAAACAGGGGCGGGTATGAAGCTTTCTTT.

Comment on this clone: The sample has other DNA sequences that encode this CDR3 too. This chain uses TRBV7-9 with TRBJ1-1; no reliable D call. CDR3 length: 13 amino acids. Trimming took off 2 bases at V and 1 base at J, with 5 bases between the two ends. The germline CDR1 and CDR2 sequences are SEHNR and FQNEAQ (reference sequence). CDR3 coding DNA: TGTGCCAGCAGCTTAAGATCGAACACTGAAGCTTTCTTT. Amino acids: CASSLRSNTEAFF.

This chain links TRBV4-2 with TRBJ1-5, with a weak D call TRBD1 (6 bases). The CDR3 has 18 residues. V shed 2 bases and J shed 7 bases, with 24 bases lying between them. CDR1 is LGHNA, CDR2 YNFKEQ, per germline. As DNA, the CDR3 is TGTGCCAGCAGCCAACAGCATTACCAACAGGGTTCAAGGCAGCCCCAGCATTTT. This encodes CASSQQHYQQGSRQPQHF.

V and J are TRBV6-1 and TRBJ2-7; a possible D gene is TRBD1 (5 bases). Germline lookup yields CDR1 MNHNS and CDR2 SASEGT. Trimming took 0 bases from V and 1 from J, leaving 13 bases between them. This CDR3 comprises 16 residues. Here the CDR3 reads CASSEAVQEPSYEQYF. The DNA of the CDR3 is TGTGCCAGCAGTGAAGCGGTACAGGAACCTTCCTACGAGCAGTACTTC.

The chain has TRBV5-4 and TRBJ2-2, with a possible D match to TRBD2 (6 bases). V dropped 4 bases and J dropped 3 bases, with 16 bases sitting between them. The CDR3 length is 16 residues. The germline V gene has CDR1 SGHNT and CDR2 YYREEE (reference sequence). The CDR3 is CASSPRGSGYTGELFF. The DNA of the CDR3 is TGTGCCAGCAGCCCCCGGGGGAGCGGCTACACCGGGGAGCTGTTTTTT.

V is TRBV29-1 and J is TRBJ1-1; D perhaps matches TRBD1 (6 bases). Germline V gene sequence: CDR1 SQVTM, CDR2 ANQGSEA. This CDR3 spans 13 amino acids. V was cut by 4 bases and J by 7 bases, with 16 bases left in between. The CDR3 coding sequence is TGCAGCGTTGGGTGGACCGAGGGGGGTGAAGCTTTCTTT. Encoded protein: CSVGWTEGGEAFF.

This clone was recorded many times. Other DNA variants within this sample encode the same CDR3. The chain employs TRBV28 and TRBJ1-2; 8 positions agree with TRBD1. After removal of 6 bases from V and 0 bases from J, the junction contained 3 bases not matched to a gene. The CDR3 has 14 amino acids. Germline V gene lookup returns CDR1 MDHEN and CDR2 SYDVKM. The CDR3 coding sequence is TGTGCCAGCAGCGACAGGGGACCTAACTATGGCTACACCTTC. Its protein is CASSDRGPNYGYTF.